Listed below are T cell receptor beta chains from one sample, sequenced in a study of monozygotic twins with inflammatory bowel disease. For each CDR3 protein, TCRdb gives one entry from its re-call of the 5' RACE reads, without DNA. Its clone listing holds approximately 330,000 distinct CDR3 sequences. The sequenced sample was blood. Receptors were obtained from a human donor with ulcerative colitis or Crohn's disease, or a healthy co-twin of an affected twin (not recorded which). CDR3s include the opening cysteine and the closing phenylalanine or tryptophan.

J gene,CDR3 length,V gene,CDR3 protein
TRBJ2-1,11,TRBV6-1,CASSPRYEQFF
TRBJ1-5,19,TRBV7-8,CASSLEGRERGAGNQPQHF
TRBJ2-3,14,TRBV10-1,CASSESGTGDTQYF
TRBJ2-1,17,TRBV19,CASSIPLTSGGSDEQFF
TRBJ1-6,14,TRBV27,CASSLGTDNSPLHF
TRBJ2-7,14,TRBV7-8,CASSLATSGYEQYF
TRBJ2-1,17,TRBV4-1,CASSQGVARSLFNEQFF
TRBJ2-1,15,TRBV9,CASSVVSTPGNEQFF
TRBJ2-3,13,TRBV5-1,CASSGQGGDTQYF
TRBJ2-5,14,TRBV5-1,CASSIQGQQETQYF
TRBJ1-5,14,TRBV6-5,CASSLMSLNQPQHF
TRBJ1-2,14,TRBV5-1,CASSLDQGTDGYTF
TRBJ2-5,12,TRBV7-9,CASSLVFETQYF
TRBJ2-7,18,TRBV4-1,CASSHGLAGGRVDYEQYF
TRBJ2-1,18,TRBV11-1,CASSLGQGITPLYNEQFF
TRBJ2-3,13,TRBV28,CASSLARRDTQYF
TRBJ2-1,16,TRBV30,CAWSVRRSGSSNEQFF